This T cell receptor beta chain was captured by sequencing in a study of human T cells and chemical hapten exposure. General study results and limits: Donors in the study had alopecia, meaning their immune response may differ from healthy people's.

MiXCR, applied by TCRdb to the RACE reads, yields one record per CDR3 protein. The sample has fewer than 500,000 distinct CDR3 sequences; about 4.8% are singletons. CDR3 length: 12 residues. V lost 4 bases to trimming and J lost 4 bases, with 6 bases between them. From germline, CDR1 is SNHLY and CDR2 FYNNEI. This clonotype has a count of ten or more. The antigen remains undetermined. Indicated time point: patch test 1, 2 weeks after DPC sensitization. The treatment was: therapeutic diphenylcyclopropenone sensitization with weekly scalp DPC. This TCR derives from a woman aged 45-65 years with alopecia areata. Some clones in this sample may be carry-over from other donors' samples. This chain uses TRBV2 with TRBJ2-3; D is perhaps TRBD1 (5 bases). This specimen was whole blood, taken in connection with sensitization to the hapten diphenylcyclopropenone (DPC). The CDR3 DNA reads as TGTGCCAGCAGTGCAGGGTCAGATACGCAGTATTTT. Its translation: CASSAGSDTQYF.